This TCR beta chain was profiled in a study of neurological immune-mediated disorders. Study-wide findings and caveats: Phylogenetic analysis grouped 18 of 34 multiple sclerosis patients' repertoires together, suggesting a possible repertoire signature.

Germline-derived CDR1 and CDR2 are SGHRS and YFSETQ. The CDR3 totals 15 residues. Trimming stripped 0 bases from V and 0 bases from J, with 9 bases between. This clonotype was counted between two and nine times. What it binds is not known. Over 160 million TCR-beta sequences from 15-18 subjects came out of each sequencing run. Each CDR3 protein is one row after TCRdb ran MiXCR on the 5' RACE reads. The profile shows about 66,000 distinct CDR3 sequences, nearly 3.5% of them singletons. Preparation of the unsorted libraries drew on 2 million PBMCs stored at -80 C. The sample taken for sequencing was PBMCs. This sequence originates from a man aged 40-49 years with multiple sclerosis. The chain links TRBV5-1 to TRBJ1-1, with D uncertain. This CDR3 reads CASSLGPRMNTEAFF. DNA of the CDR3: TGCGCCAGCAGCTTGGGTCCAAGGATGAACACTGAAGCTTTCTTT.